At least ten counts were recorded for the clone carrying this T cell receptor (beta chain). The CDR3 loop spans 14 amino acids. V shed 4 bases and J 3 bases; nucleotides not matched to a gene: 6. Germline values: CDR1 SGDLS, CDR2 YYNGEE. Amplified TCR beta CDR3 regions derived from RNA transcripts. The HTBI primer set drove a first-round RT-PCR of the TCR CDR3. One entry per CDR3 protein results from TCRdb running MiXCR on the multiplex PCR reads. The table lists about 580,000 distinct CDR3 sequences, around 14% of them singletons. The entry originates in a study of T cells in Graves' hyperthyroidism and ophthalmopathy.

V and J are TRBV9 and TRBJ2-5, with TRBD1 matching over 7 bases. The sequencing input was blood. The receptor was isolated from a woman aged 30 to 39 with Graves' hyperthyroidism that later progressed to Graves' ophthalmopathy. The CDR3 loop is CASSLGGEEETQYF. The CDR3 DNA sequence: TGTGCCAGCAGCTTAGGGGGCGAGGAAGAGACCCAGTACTTC.